This record concerns one T cell receptor beta chain sequence. Its target antigen remains unknown. No clone much larger than this one lies a single base away; base qualities are absent. The source of the sample is a study of T cell repertoires in cytomegalovirus infection (dated by TCRdb to about 2019). Study-level background: The HLA type of each donor mattered for the analysis, because public TCR beta signatures pointed to carriage of CMV infection along with the matching HLA type. What the work shows at the level of the full study, not this receptor alone: In both this cohort and an independent cohort of under 450 donors, the cumulative frequency of public TCR beta family members distinguished carriers of CMV infection plus the relevant HLA type. The ex vivo response was dominated by HLA-C-restricted CMV-specific TCR beta clonotypes, which also provided the single most frequent clonotype in two of eight donors.

The sample was run on an Illumina HiSeq 1500. Starting from the raw public reads, TCRdb applied fastp trimming at Q25, assembled clones with MiXCR and retained in-frame beta chains. Every entry covers one CDR3 protein and lists the most common genes and DNA from its rows. The table for this sample lists around 550,000 distinct CDR3 sequences; 26% of them were counted only once. The ten top clones hold around 14% of the sample. Trimming at the junction amounts to 7 bases on V and 4 bases on J, and the germline ends lie 14 bases apart. From its cysteine to its phenylalanine, the CDR3 spans 14 amino acids. CDR3 DNA only is kept here, 42 bases in frame from base 1. CDR1 and CDR2, looked up from the germline V gene, are MNHEY and SVGEGT.

The sample comprised PBMCs. The sequence joins TRBV6-2 or TRBV6-3 to TRBJ2-1; the D gene lacks a confident call. The clonotype originates from a human donor in good health (CMV status not recorded). Some clones in this sample may be carry-over from other donors' samples. The CDR3 is CASTTYHDYNEQFF. The DNA sequence is TGTGCCAGCACCACCTACCACGATTACAATGAGCAGTTCTTC.